The 27 T cell receptor beta chains listed next were all sequenced from one sample in a study of CD4 and CD8 cells across lung adenocarcinoma regions. TCRdb reprocessed the PCR reads with MiXCR, giving one entry per CDR3 protein. Of about 19,000 distinct CDR3 sequences listed, more than 45% were seen once; the top ten hold roughly a fifth. Sample: CD4+ T cells from the margin of a lung tumor. These receptors all come from a male donor with lung adenocarcinoma. The CD4 and CD8 labels of this study may be unreliable.

This clonotype is judged medium-sized. The chain links TRBV10-3 to TRBJ2-3; D not certain. The CDR3 contains 12 residues. Germline V gives CDR1 ENHRY, CDR2 SYGVKD. V lost 0 bases, J lost 9 bases, and 7 bases lay in between. Here the CDR3 reads CAISESSRTQYF. The CDR3, as DNA: TGTGCCATCAGTGAGTCGAGTCGGACGCAGTATTTT.

This clonotype occurred a few times. V is TRBV7-8 and J is TRBJ2-1, with 7 bases lining up with TRBD2. Trimming took 5 bases from V and 7 from J; bases not matched to a gene: 11. The CDR3 length is 15 residues. Germline V CDR1 and CDR2: SGHVS, FQNEAQ. The CDR3 region is CASSLSGASLNEQFF. The CDR3 DNA reads TGTGCCAGCAGCCTCAGCGGGGCCTCTTTGAATGAGCAGTTCTTC. The complete variable domain, with remaining parts taken from reference TRBV7-8 and TRBJ2-1, reads GAGVSQSPRYKVAKRGQDVALRCDPISGHVSLFWYQQALGQGPEFLTYFQNEAQLDKSGLPSDRFFAERPEGSVSTLKIQRTQQEDSAVYLCASSLSGASLNEQFFGPGTRLTVL.

The table lists this clonotype with many counts. The chain has TRBV7-2 and TRBJ1-2, with D unresolved. CDR3 length: 14 amino acids. V lost 5 bases and J lost 4, with 14 bases in between. Germline assignment: CDR1 SGHTA and CDR2 FQGNSA. The CDR3 region is CASSPGRQSYGYTF. In DNA, the CDR3 is TGTGCCAGCAGCCCCGGGAGGCAGAGCTATGGCTACACCTTC.

This clonotype was detected only a few times. The genes are TRBV6-1 and TRBJ1-1; a weak D match, TRBD1 (5 bases). CDR1 and CDR2 (germline): MNHNS, SASEGT. There are 12 residues in the CDR3. V lost 5 bases and J 1 base, leaving 5 bases between the germline ends. The CDR3 coding sequence is TGTGCCAGCAGTCAGGGGAACACTGAAGCTTTCTTT. It yields the protein CASSQGNTEAFF.

V is TRBV4-1 and J is TRBJ2-3; 8 positions agree with TRBD2. Matching the DNA end better, TRBJ2-4 makes the J call doubtful. CDR3 length: 16 residues. Germline CDR1 is MGHRA and CDR2 is YSYEKL. The CDR3 nucleotides are TGCGCCAGCAGCCCGGCGGGGGCGGGAGGCACAGATACTCAGTACTTC. Its protein product is CASSPAGAGGTDTQYF.

This clonotype is medium-sized. The CDR3 region is CASSYIQSSYNEQFF. The CDR3 DNA reads as TGTGCCAGCAGTTACATCCAGAGCTCCTACAATGAGCAGTTCTTC. The chain has TRBV6-6 and TRBJ2-1; no firm D call. Per the germline V gene, CDR1 is MNHNY and CDR2 is SVGAGI (reference sequence). The CDR3 is made up of 15 amino acids. Trimming pared 2 bases from V and 0 bases from J, leaving 8 bases between.

This clonotype was detected many times. Possible read error: a much larger clone is one base away. CDR3 region: CASSEVGANEQYF. CDR3 in DNA: TGTGCCAGCAGTGAAGTAGGGGCCAATGAGCAGTACTTC. The V call is TRBV6-1, the J call TRBJ2-1, with a possible D match to TRBD1 (5 bases). The J call may be mistaken, given a closer DNA end match to TRBJ2-7. CDR1 MNHNS and CDR2 SASEGT come from the germline V gene. The CDR3 contains 13 residues.

This clonotype appeared many times. This chain joins TRBV6-5 and TRBJ2-5; 8 bases map to TRBD1. Trimming took 6 bases from V and 5 from J; bases not matched to a gene: 8. Germline values: CDR1 MNHEY, CDR2 SVGAGI. The CDR3 spans 14 residues. The CDR3 loop reads CASRLQGDTETQYF. CDR3 DNA sequence: TGTGCCAGCAGGTTACAGGGGGATACGGAGACCCAGTACTTC.

By share, this clonotype ranks as large. The chain employs TRBV6-6 and TRBJ2-1; 7 bases align to TRBD2. Germline assignment: CDR1 MNHNY and CDR2 SVGAGI (reference sequence). V dropped 7 bases and J dropped 2; count of bases not matched to a gene: 11. This CDR3 contains 16 residues. CDR3 sequence reads: CASTSRRLAAYNEQFF. The CDR3 DNA sequence: TGTGCCAGCACCTCTAGACGACTAGCAGCCTACAATGAGCAGTTCTTC.

Only a few counts were recorded for this clonotype. The chain joins TRBV12-3 or TRBV12-4 to TRBJ2-1; D call uncertain. Trimming removed 3 bases at V and 13 bases at J, with 16 bases between. There are 13 residues in the CDR3. DNA of the CDR3: TGTGCCAGCAGTTTGTCCACGATGGAGACCCAGTTCTTC. It is translated as CASSLSTMETQFF.

This clonotype was detected ten times or more. V usage is TRBV27 and J usage is TRBJ2-3, with unresolved D. In germline, CDR1 is MNHEY, CDR2 SMNVEV (reference sequence). The CDR3 extends over 11 amino acids. The V and J ends lost 8 bases and 4 bases respectively, with 7 bases between them. The CDR3 DNA follows: TGTGCCAGCGGTCCTCCAGATACGCAGTATTTT. Amino acid sequence: CASGPPDTQYF.

The chain carries TRBV6-5 and TRBJ2-1, with no clear D. CDR1 and CDR2 (germline): MNHEY, SVGAGI. This CDR3 is built from 13 residues. Trimming removed 2 bases from V and 6 bases from J, with 8 bases in between. CDR3 protein: CASSYPPCNEQFF. CDR3 sequence (DNA): TGTGCCAGCAGTTACCCTCCCTGCAATGAGCAGTTCTTC.

This clonotype was seen more than once but under ten times. The chain employs TRBV25-1 and TRBJ2-1; TRBD2 matches 8 bases. The J call could be wrong; TRBJ2-5 is a better fit for the DNA end. The CDR3 contains 14 residues. The germline CDR1 and CDR2 sequences are MGHDK and SYGVNS. The CDR3 loop reads CASSGRGGQETQYF. In nucleotides, the CDR3 is TGTGCCAGCAGCGGGAGGGGTGGGCAAGAGACCCAGTACTTC.

The gene calls are TRBV7-2 and TRBJ2-3, with D unresolved. This CDR3 is 15 amino acids long. CDR1 SGHTA and CDR2 FQGNSA come from the germline V gene. The germline V and J ends were trimmed by 4 bases and 1 base, with 12 bases remaining between them. In DNA form, the CDR3 reads TGTGCCAGCAGCTCGCTAGGCGTGGGCACAGATACGCAGTATTTT. Translating gives CASSSLGVGTDTQYF.

With regard to this clonotype: A read error may be the cause here, since a much bigger clone is one base away. This chain links TRBV6-1 with TRBJ2-2, with D possibly called TRBD1 or TRBD2 (5 bases each). The CDR3 extends over 16 amino acids. Germline loops: CDR1 MNHNS, CDR2 SASEGT. V shed 7 bases and J shed 7 bases, with 22 bases lying between them. CDR3 bases: TGTGCCAGCACCATTCAAAGGGGATGGGACGGCGGGGAGCTGTTTTTT. This codes for CASTIQRGWDGGELFF.

Here the CDR3 reads CASRGLAGRDQETQYF. The CDR3 DNA reads TGTGCCAGCAGGGGGCTAGCGGGCCGTGACCAAGAGACCCAGTACTTC. The V gene is TRBV6-1, the J gene TRBJ2-5; 8 bases are a match to TRBD2. The CDR3 totals 16 residues. The junction had 9 bases not matched to a gene; V was cut back by 6 bases and J by 0 bases. Germline CDR1 reads MNHNS; CDR2 reads SASEGT.

The J gene is TRBJ2-1, the V gene TRBV6-1; D may be TRBD1 or TRBD2 (5 bases each). Per germline, CDR1 MNHNS and CDR2 SASEGT. This CDR3 is built from 16 residues. The V end was cut by 2 bases, the J end by 2 bases, with 13 bases between. The CDR3 nucleotides read TGTGCCAGCAGTGAACGTAGGGGAGTTACCTACAATGAGCAGTTCTTC. Translated, it gives CASSERRGVTYNEQFF.

This clonotype has only a few counts. This sequence joins TRBV20-1 and TRBJ2-1; D uncertain. V was trimmed by 3 bases and J by 4 bases, leaving 10 bases between them. CDR3 length: 13 amino acids. In germline, CDR1 is DFQATT, CDR2 SNEGSKA (reference sequence). CDR3 protein: CSASRGEYNEQFF. CDR3 DNA: TGCAGTGCTAGTAGAGGCGAGTACAATGAGCAGTTCTTC.

The chain has TRBV12-3 or TRBV12-4 and TRBJ2-4; D unresolved. The CDR3 is 15 residues long. V was cut by 6 bases and J by 4 bases, with 16 bases left in between. The CDR3 DNA reads as TGTGCCAGCAGCAGTAGGAACACACGAAAAAACATTCAGTACTTC. Protein sequence: CASSSRNTRKNIQYF.

The chain uses TRBV6-5 and TRBJ2-4; 10 nucleotides line up with TRBD2. The CDR3 covers 16 residues. The germline V gene has CDR1 MNHEY and CDR2 SVGAGI. J gave up 1 base and V 4 bases, and 4 bases lay outside the gene matches. For the CDR3, the DNA is TGTGCCAGCAGTTCGGGGACTAGCGAGGCCAAAAACATTCAGTACTTC. This translates into CASSSGTSEAKNIQYF.

This sequence joins TRBV4-1 and TRBJ2-5, with D maybe TRBD2 (7 bases). Between the trimmed V and J ends, which lost 11 bases and 1 base, there was a span of 20 bases. The CDR3 is made up of 15 amino acids. CDR1 MGHRA and CDR2 YSYEKL come from the germline V gene. The CDR3: CAGGQGGGAQETQYF. CDR3 nucleotide sequence: TGCGCCGGGGGCCAAGGGGGGGGGGCCCAAGAGACCCAGTACTTC.

The V call is TRBV6-1, the J call TRBJ2-5; the match to TRBD1 covers 8 bases. The closer fit of TRBJ2-7 to the DNA end suggests the J call may be wrong. Germline V gene data show CDR1 as MNHNS and CDR2 as SASEGT. The CDR3 runs to 13 residues. CDR3 DNA sequence: TGTGCCAGCAGTGACAGGGGGCTGAGCGAGCAGTACTTC. Protein sequence: CASSDRGLSEQYF.

This sequence joins TRBV11-2 and TRBJ2-1; 9 bases are a match to TRBD2. CDR3 size: 20 residues. Germline CDR1 SGHAT, CDR2 FQNNGV. V trimming: 3 bases; J trimming: 7 bases; junction bases outside the gene matches: 22. The CDR3 DNA reads TGTGCCAGCAGCTTGAGTGGTAATCCCCTAGCGGGACGTACGGGGAATGAGCAGTTCTTC. Translating gives CASSLSGNPLAGRTGNEQFF.

Worth noting for this clonotype: This may come from a read error, since a much larger clone is one base off. J is TRBJ2-1 and V is TRBV12-3 or TRBV12-4; 7 positions match TRBD2. The ends lost 5 bases at V and 3 bases at J; junction bases unmatched: 7. The length of the CDR3 is 15 residues. The CDR3 region is CASSGGGGYYNEQFF. The CDR3 DNA sequence: TGTGCCAGCAGTGGGGGGGGGGGGTACTACAATGAGCAGTTCTTC.

This clonotype was seen more than once but under ten times. V usage is TRBV6-1 and J usage is TRBJ2-1; no clear D gene. V was pared by 8 bases and J by 10 bases, with 15 bases between. Per the germline V gene, CDR1 is MNHNS and CDR2 is SASEGT. The CDR3 is made up of 12 amino acids. DNA for the CDR3: TGTGCCAGCGCAACGGGTCAACGGGAGCAGTTCTTC. Translated: CASATGQREQFF.

The count of this clonotype is one. The gene calls are TRBV6-1 and TRBJ2-1, with 9 bases identical to TRBD2. The end of the DNA is better explained by TRBJ2-5, so the J call may be wrong. Germline loops: CDR1 MNHNS, CDR2 SASEGT. This CDR3 has 15 amino acids. CDR3 nucleotide sequence: TGTGCCAGCAGTCGGGGGAGCGGGGGGATAGAGACCCAGTACTTC. This translates into CASSRGSGGIETQYF.

The rearrangement joins TRBV6-1 to TRBJ2-1, with 10 positions matching TRBD1. There are 14 residues in the CDR3. Germline V gene data show CDR1 as MNHNS and CDR2 as SASEGT. Germline trimming cut 6 bases from V and 6 bases from J; bases unmatched to any gene: 5. This CDR3 is CASSRDRGSNEQFF. The CDR3 DNA is TGTGCCAGCAGCAGGGACAGGGGCTCCAATGAGCAGTTCTTC.